This entry features one T cell receptor (beta chain) sequence. These data originate in a study of shared clonotypes between healthy human individuals. V gave up 2 bases and J gave up 1 base; unmatched junction bases: 7. Germline values: CDR1 MNHEY, CDR2 SMNVEV (reference sequence). The CDR3 is made up of 17 amino acids. It was about 180 ng DNA, 25,000 to 35,000 T cell genomes, that sorted-subset replicate PCRs used. Sequenced by immunoSEQ multiplex PCR; TCRdb stores in-frame clones only, minus some. Of some 1.4 million clones listed, about 96% were seen once; the top ten hold roughly 1.2%. The specimen sequenced was naive CD4+ T cells sorted from blood. Specified subset: CD45RA+ positively selected. The TCR originated in a man aged 25 to 40 in good health. The chain employs TRBV27 and TRBJ2-5, with 10 bases fitting TRBD2. The CDR3 sequence: CASSLGRAGGVQETQYF. DNA for the CDR3: TGTGCCAGCAGTTTAGGACGAGCGGGAGGGGTCCAAGAGACCCAGTACTTC.